One and the same sample provided the 12 T cell receptor beta chains below, sequenced in a study of T cell responses to AZD1222 COVID-19 vaccine. Sequencing used immunoSEQ multiplex PCR; TCRdb keeps in-frame clones, though not all of them. The sample consists of around 67,000 clones, around four fifths of them appearing once. The material was peripheral blood, obtained on day 0 of AZD1222 vaccination. All receptors come from an adult in good health.

The J gene is TRBJ2-7, the V gene TRBV27; 9 nucleotides agree with TRBD1. The trim removed 6 bases at V and 7 bases at J, leaving 7 bases unmatched. Germline CDR1 is MNHEY and CDR2 is SMNVEV (reference sequence). The CDR3 loop spans 13 amino acids. The chain's CDR3 is CASSLRTGVEQYF. DNA for the CDR3: TGTGCCAGCAGCCTAAGGACAGGGGTAGAGCAGTACTTC.

In this sample, this clone turned up a few times. This chain joins TRBV6-2 or TRBV6-3 and TRBJ2-7, with TRBD2 matching over 8 bases. This CDR3 has 17 residues. Looked up from germline, CDR1 is MNHEY and CDR2 is SVGEGT. J was trimmed by 4 bases and V by 2 bases; bases with no gene match: 13. The CDR3 is CASSYPQREPASYEQYF. CDR3 coding DNA: TGTGCCAGCAGTTACCCGCAGCGGGAGCCGGCCTCATACGAGCAGTACTTC.

The V gene is TRBV4-3, the J gene TRBJ2-2; TRBD1 matches 10 bases. Germline CDR1 and CDR2: LGHNA and YSLEER. The CDR3 is made up of 15 amino acids. V was clipped by 4 bases and J by 5 bases; unmatched bases: 4. The CDR3, as DNA: TGCGCCAGCAGCCGGGGGACAGGGGAGACCGGGGAGCTGTTTTTT. It encodes CASSRGTGETGELFF.

This clone was recorded only once. The CDR3 nucleotides are TGTGCCAGCAGTCCATTATCCCTCAATGAGCAGTTCTTC. It is translated as CASSPLSLNEQFF. The rearrangement links TRBV27 to TRBJ2-1; D is uncertain. Germline values: CDR1 MNHEY, CDR2 SMNVEV (reference sequence). The CDR3 is 13 amino acids. The V gene lost 5 bases and the J gene lost 6 bases, with 11 bases spanning the gap.

This clone has just a few counts. The rearrangement links TRBV14 to TRBJ2-7; D is unresolved. CDR3 size: 17 residues. Trimming stripped 3 bases from V and 4 bases from J, with 22 bases between. Germline V CDR1 and CDR2: SGHDN, FVKESK. CDR3 in DNA: TGTGCCAGCAGCCAGACCAGAGGATCGGTTCCGCCTTACGAGCAGTACTTC. It is translated as CASSQTRGSVPPYEQYF.

The CDR3 sequence: CASSPSGQGIAFF. The CDR3 DNA reads TGTGCCAGCTCACCCTCAGGACAGGGTATAGCTTTCTTT. This chain joins TRBV18 and TRBJ1-1; TRBD1 matches 8 bases. Germline loops: CDR1 KGHSH, CDR2 LQKENI. The CDR3 spans 13 residues. The trim removed 3 bases at V and 10 bases at J, leaving 7 bases unmatched.

V is TRBV6-5 and J is TRBJ2-2; D possibly corresponds to TRBD1 (5 bases). V lost 0 bases, J lost 0 bases, and 8 bases lay in between. Germline CDR1 reads MNHEY; CDR2 reads SVGAGI. The CDR3 runs 16 residues. The CDR3 DNA is TGTGCCAGCAGTTACTCGAAGGGGACGAACACCGGGGAGCTGTTTTTT. It encodes CASSYSKGTNTGELFF.

This clone came up a few times. This sequence joins TRBV6-1 and TRBJ1-6; D call uncertain. Germline V gene sequence: CDR1 MNHNS, CDR2 SASEGT. Trimming took off 2 bases at V and 14 bases at J, with 13 bases between the two ends. CDR3 length equals 13 residues. CDR3 amino acids: CASSERTIRTLHF. In DNA, the CDR3 is TGTGCCAGCAGTGAACGGACTATTAGAACCCTCCACTTT.

This chain links TRBV7-6 with TRBJ1-1; D unresolved. Germline V gene lookup returns CDR1 SGHVS and CDR2 FNYEAQ. The V gene lost 4 bases and the J gene lost 2 bases, with 20 bases spanning the gap. This CDR3 has 17 amino acids. CDR3 in amino acids: CASSSTLLGRDNTEAFF. CDR3 nucleotide sequence: TGTGCCAGCAGCTCAACCCTATTAGGGAGAGATAACACTGAAGCTTTCTTT.

In its sample, this clone was seen a few times. V usage is TRBV7-9 and J usage is TRBJ2-7, with D tentatively TRBD2 (6 bases). This CDR3 is 12 amino acids long. The germline gives CDR1 SEHNR, CDR2 FQNEAQ (reference sequence). Deletions cut 3 bases from V and 6 bases from J, with 9 bases between. CDR3 amino acids: CASSLEGLEQYF. The CDR3 region has the DNA TGTGCCAGCAGCTTGGAGGGTCTCGAGCAGTACTTC.

The rearrangement joins TRBV6-2 or TRBV6-3 to TRBJ1-5; 8 positions agree with TRBD1. The CDR3 is 15 amino acids. Germline-derived CDR1 and CDR2 are MNHEY and SVGEGT. J lost 2 bases, V lost 5 bases, and 5 bases had no gene match. The CDR3 here is CASSPGGFRNQPQHF. CDR3 sequence (DNA): TGTGCCAGCAGTCCAGGGGGCTTTCGCAATCAGCCCCAGCATTTT.

This clone was detected once. The V gene is TRBV28, the J gene TRBJ1-2; D is perhaps TRBD1 (6 bases). This CDR3 is 13 amino acids long. The V end lost 7 bases, the J end lost 6 bases, and 15 bases lay between the germline ends. CDR1 and CDR2 from the germline V gene are MDHEN and SYDVKM. Written as DNA, the CDR3 is TGTGCCAGCACCCCTGGGGGGCTCGATGGCTACACCTTC. Its protein is CASTPGGLDGYTF.